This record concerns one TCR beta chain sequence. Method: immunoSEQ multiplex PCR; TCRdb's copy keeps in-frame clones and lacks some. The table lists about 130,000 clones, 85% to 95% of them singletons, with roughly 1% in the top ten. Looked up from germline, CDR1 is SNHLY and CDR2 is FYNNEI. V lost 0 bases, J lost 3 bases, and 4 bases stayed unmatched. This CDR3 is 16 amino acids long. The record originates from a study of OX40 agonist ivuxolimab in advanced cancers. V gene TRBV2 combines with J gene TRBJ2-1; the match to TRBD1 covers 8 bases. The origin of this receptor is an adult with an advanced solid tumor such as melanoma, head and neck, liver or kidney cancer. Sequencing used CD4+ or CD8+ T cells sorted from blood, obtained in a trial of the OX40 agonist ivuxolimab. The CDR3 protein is CASSEAKGQGYNEQFF. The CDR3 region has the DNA TGTGCCAGCAGTGAAGCAAAAGGACAGGGCTACAATGAGCAGTTCTTC.